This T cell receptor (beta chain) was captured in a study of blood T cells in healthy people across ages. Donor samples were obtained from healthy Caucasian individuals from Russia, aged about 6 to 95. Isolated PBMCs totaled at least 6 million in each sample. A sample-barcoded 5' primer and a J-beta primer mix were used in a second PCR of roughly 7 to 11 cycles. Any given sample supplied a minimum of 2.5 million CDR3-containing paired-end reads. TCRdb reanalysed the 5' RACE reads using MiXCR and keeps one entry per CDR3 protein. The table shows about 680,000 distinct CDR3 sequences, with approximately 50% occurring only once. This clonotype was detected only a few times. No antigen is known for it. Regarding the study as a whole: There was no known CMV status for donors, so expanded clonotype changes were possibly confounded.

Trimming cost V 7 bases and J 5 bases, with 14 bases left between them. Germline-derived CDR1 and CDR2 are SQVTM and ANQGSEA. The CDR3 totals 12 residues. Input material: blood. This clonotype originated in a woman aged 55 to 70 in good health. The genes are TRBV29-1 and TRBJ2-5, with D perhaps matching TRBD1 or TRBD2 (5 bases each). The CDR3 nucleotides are TGCAGCGGAGAGCTAGCAGGGGAGACCCAGTACTTC. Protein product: CSGELAGETQYF.